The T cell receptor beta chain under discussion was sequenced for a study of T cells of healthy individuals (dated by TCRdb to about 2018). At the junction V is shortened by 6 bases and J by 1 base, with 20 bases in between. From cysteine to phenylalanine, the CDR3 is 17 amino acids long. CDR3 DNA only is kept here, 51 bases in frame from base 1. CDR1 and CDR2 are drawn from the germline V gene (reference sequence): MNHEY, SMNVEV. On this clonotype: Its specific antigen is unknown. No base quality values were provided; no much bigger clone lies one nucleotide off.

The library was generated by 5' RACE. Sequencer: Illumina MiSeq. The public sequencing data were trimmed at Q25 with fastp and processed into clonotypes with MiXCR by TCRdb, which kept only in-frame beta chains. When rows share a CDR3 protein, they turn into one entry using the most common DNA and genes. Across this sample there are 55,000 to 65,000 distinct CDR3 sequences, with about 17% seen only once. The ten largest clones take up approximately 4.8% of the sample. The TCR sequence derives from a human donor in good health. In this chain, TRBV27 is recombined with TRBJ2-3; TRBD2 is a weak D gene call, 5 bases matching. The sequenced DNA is TGTGCCAGCAGCTTGGACTCCGGCTCTGTGGGCACAGATACGCAGTATTTT. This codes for CASSLDSGSVGTDTQYF.